This record concerns one TCR beta chain sequence. The antigen remains undetermined. At one end, the junction sequence differs from germline, possibly due to a read error. The entry originates in a study of T cell repertoires in cytomegalovirus infection. Study-level information: Selected CMV epitopes included recently identified HLA-C-restricted ones as well as well-studied HLA-B-restricted ones. A matching HLA type, together with CMV infection, was signaled by public TCR beta signatures.

Findings and limits, study-wide: HLA-C-restricted CMV clonotypes gave the most frequent clonotype in two of eight donors.

TCRdb recomputed calls from the reads with MiXCR, one row per CDR3 protein. Of roughly 500,000 distinct CDR3 sequences listed, about 42% were seen once; the top ten hold 43%. This clonotype was sampled from a human donor in good health (CMV status not recorded). Some clones in this sample may be carry-over from other donors' samples. The sample consisted of cultured PBMCs, taken from culture after CMV antigen stimulation.

The CDR3 protein is CASSPRQGDGEFGF. The CDR3 DNA follows: TGTGCCAGCAGCCCCCGGCAGGGGGACGGAGAGTTCGGGTTC. The V and J genes are TRBV7-2 and TRBJ2-7, with 7 positions matching TRBD1. The CDR3 has 14 amino acids. From germline, CDR1 is SGHTA and CDR2 FQGNSA.